The present T cell receptor (beta chain) was sequenced within a study of shared clonotypes between healthy human individuals. Study findings and constraints: Generally, naive subsets (rather than memory subsets) showed larger estimated richness.

TCRdb keeps only in-frame clones here, not all; method: immunoSEQ multiplex PCR. Here the sample spans approximately 1.4 million clones, 95% to 99% being singletons. V gave up 0 bases and J gave up 0 bases; unmatched junction bases: 4. Germline CDR1 WSHSY, CDR2 SAAADI. The CDR3 contains 17 residues. Worth noting for this clone: Its specificity is not known.

Splitting the CD4+ cells yielded a CD45RA+ naive subset and a CD45RA-negative memory subset. Sequenced input: naive CD4+ T cells sorted from blood. Sample subset: CD45RA+ positively selected. The chain combines TRBV10-2 with TRBJ1-1; 10 bases line up with TRBD1. The source of this sequence is a man aged 25-40 years in good health. The CDR3: CASSESKDRGMNTEAFF. Written as DNA, the CDR3 is TGCGCCAGCAGTGAGTCGAAGGACAGGGGGATGAACACTGAAGCTTTCTTT.